This passage covers 25 T cell receptor beta chains from one sample sequenced in a study of cytomegalovirus exposure and HLA in healthy donors. PCR primers comprised 60 Vbeta and 13 Jbeta primers. Sequencing used immunoSEQ multiplex PCR; TCRdb keeps in-frame clones, though not all of them. The table has 150,000 to 200,000 clones, around 79% seen once. The sample comprised PBMCs. The source is a male donor in good health and CMV-seropositive.

The genes are TRBV19 and TRBJ1-1; 8 positions match TRBD1. The V gene's germline CDR1 is LNHDA and CDR2 SQIVND (reference sequence). Trimming took 4 bases from V and 8 from J; bases not matched to a gene: 6. The CDR3 extends over 13 amino acids. The CDR3 reads CASSKTGVVEAFF. The CDR3 coding sequence is TGTGCCAGTAGTAAGACAGGGGTGGTCGAAGCTTTCTTT.

This chain uses TRBV5-4 with TRBJ1-6, with D possibly TRBD1 on 6 matching bases. Per germline, CDR1 SGHNT and CDR2 YYREEE (reference sequence). The V end was cut by 9 bases, the J end by 8 bases, with 18 bases between. The length of the CDR3 is 14 residues. The CDR3 region has the DNA TGTGCCATCCCTGGGGGACATCGAGATTCACCCCTCCACTTT. Translation gives CAIPGGHRDSPLHF. The full variable domain, in which reference TRBV5-4 and TRBJ1-6 provide the parts outside the CDR3, is ETGVTQSPTHLIKTRGQQVTLRCSSQSGHNTVSWYQQALGQGPQFIFQYYREEENGRGNFPPRFSGLQFPNYSSELNVNALELDDSALYLCAIPGGHRDSPLHFGNGTRLTVT.

The V call is TRBV9, the J call TRBJ2-7; TRBD1 matches 9 bases. Germline trimming cut 3 bases from V and 4 bases from J; bases unmatched to any gene: 5. Germline V gene sequence: CDR1 SGDLS, CDR2 YYNGEE. There are 14 residues in the CDR3. In nucleotides, the CDR3 is TGTGCCAGCAGCGCTACAGGGGGCCGGTACGAGCAGTACTTC. Its protein product is CASSATGGRYEQYF.

The V and J genes are TRBV5-4 and TRBJ2-3; unclear D gene. Looked up from germline, CDR1 is SGHNT and CDR2 is YYREEE (reference sequence). V was clipped by 4 bases and J by 5 bases, with 14 bases between them. The CDR3 spans 14 residues. The DNA of the CDR3 is TGTGCCAGCAGCCCGGAAAGGAGTAGAGATACGCAGTATTTT. This gives the protein CASSPERSRDTQYF.

This chain connects TRBV5-6 to TRBJ1-2; 10 nucleotides match TRBD1. This CDR3 contains 15 residues. CDR1 and CDR2 from the germline V gene are SGHDT and YYEEEE. V lost 2 bases and J lost 7; bases outside the gene matches: 8. The CDR3 nucleotides read TGTGCCAGCAGCTTTCCGGGACAGGGGCGACTTGGCTACACCTTC. Translated, it gives CASSFPGQGRLGYTF.

This clone was recorded once. V and J are TRBV5-1 and TRBJ2-6; 11 bases map to TRBD1. Germline lookup yields CDR1 SGHRS and CDR2 YFSETQ. CDR3 length: 20 residues. V trimming: 3 bases; J trimming: 0 bases; junction bases outside the gene matches: 11. The CDR3 DNA reads TGCGCCAGCAGCTACAAAGGACAGGGGGCAACCATCTCTGGGGCCAACGTCCTGACTTTC. Encoded protein: CASSYKGQGATISGANVLTF.

This chain links TRBV4-1 with TRBJ2-7; TRBD1 aligns across 8 bases. With 0 bases clipped from V and 2 bases from J, the junction kept 3 bases outside the gene matches. The CDR3 is 15 residues long. The germline CDR1 and CDR2 sequences are MGHRA and YSYEKL. CDR3 DNA: TGCGCCAGCAGCCAAGAAGGACAGGGTCCCTACGAGCAGTACTTC. Its translation: CASSQEGQGPYEQYF.

This chain joins TRBV6-5 and TRBJ2-7, with D maybe TRBD2 (6 bases). CDR3 length equals 14 residues. V was pared by 5 bases and J by 6 bases, with 17 bases between. Germline V lookup: CDR1 MNHEY, CDR2 SVGAGI. The CDR3: CASSRDSLAGEQYF. The CDR3 nucleotides read TGTGCCAGCAGTAGGGACTCCCTGGCGGGCGAGCAGTACTTC.

The chain combines TRBV7-2 with TRBJ1-2; 9 positions agree with TRBD1. This CDR3 has 14 amino acids. Germline CDR1 is SGHTA and CDR2 is FQGNSA. The V segment lost 5 bases and the J segment 5 bases; nucleotides outside the gene matches: 6. The CDR3 region has the DNA TGTGCCAGCAGCCCGCGGACAGGGGAATATGGCTACACCTTC. Translating gives CASSPRTGEYGYTF.

The rearrangement links TRBV14 to TRBJ2-5, with 7 positions matching TRBD1. Germline V gene lookup returns CDR1 SGHDN and CDR2 FVKESK. The junction had 17 bases not matched to a gene; V was cut back by 4 bases and J by 0 bases. This CDR3 comprises 19 residues. CDR3 coding DNA: TGTGCCAGCAGCCTACAGGGGTTCCCTAGCCGCCGGTACCAAGAGACCCAGTACTTC. Translated, it gives CASSLQGFPSRRYQETQYF.

The chain couples TRBV5-4 to TRBJ2-1; 7 positions agree with TRBD1. Trimming took 2 bases from V and 9 from J; bases not matched to a gene: 8. The length of the CDR3 is 14 residues. Germline V CDR1 and CDR2: SGHNT, YYREEE (reference sequence). CDR3: CASSFDQGVGEQFF. The CDR3 DNA sequence: TGTGCCAGCAGCTTTGACCAGGGGGTTGGTGAGCAGTTCTTC.

The chain combines TRBV7-3 with TRBJ2-1; D gene uncertain. The germline V gene encodes CDR1 SGHTA and CDR2 FQGTGA. The length of the CDR3 is 14 residues. V lost 3 bases, J lost 1 base, and 7 bases lay in between. CDR3 in DNA: TGTGCCAGCAGCTTCGACGGGTCCTACAATGAGCAGTTCTTC. Amino acids: CASSFDGSYNEQFF.

This chain uses TRBV20-1 with TRBJ1-5; D possibly corresponds to TRBD1 (5 bases). Per the germline V gene, CDR1 is DFQATT and CDR2 is SNEGSKA (reference sequence). CDR3 size: 11 residues. The CDR3 protein is CGGGGNQPQHF. Here the CDR3 DNA reads TGCGGCGGGGGGGGCAATCAGCCCCAGCATTTT.

The chain carries TRBV6-5 and TRBJ2-2, with TRBD1 matching 11 bases. This CDR3 contains 15 residues. Trimming at V came to 4 bases and at J to 6 bases, leaving 4 bases not matched to a gene. The germline CDR1 and CDR2 sequences are MNHEY and SVGAGI. CDR3 sequence reads: CASSLGTGGAGELFF. DNA for the CDR3: TGTGCCAGCAGTTTAGGGACAGGGGGTGCCGGGGAGCTGTTTTTT.

About this clone: The junction does not match germline at one end; this may be a read error. The CDR3 region is CSSSLGVGGDSYEQYF. CDR3 bases: TGTTCCAGCAGCTTAGGGGTAGGGGGGGATTCCTACGAGCAGTACTTC. The chain is built from TRBV7-9 and TRBJ2-7; D possibly corresponds to TRBD2 (7 bases). CDR1 and CDR2 from the germline V gene are SEHNR and FQNEAQ (reference sequence). The length of the CDR3 is 16 residues.

The CDR3 spells CASSLKGQSSYEQYF. DNA for the CDR3: TGTGCCAGCAGTTTAAAGGGACAGAGCTCCTACGAGCAGTACTTC. The V call is TRBV27, the J call TRBJ2-7; TRBD1 agrees at 7 bases. With 2 bases clipped from V and 0 bases from J, the junction kept 4 bases outside the gene matches. Germline V gives CDR1 MNHEY, CDR2 SMNVEV (reference sequence). This CDR3 comprises 15 residues.

This chain uses TRBV5-6 with TRBJ2-3; TRBD1 might be the D (5 bases). There are 16 residues in the CDR3. The V gene lost 1 base and the J gene lost 5 bases, with 17 bases spanning the gap. CDR1 SGHDT and CDR2 YYEEEE come from the germline V gene. The CDR3 nucleotides read TGTGCCAGCAGCTTGAGACAGCTCTCAGTGAGAGATACGCAGTATTTT. Its protein is CASSLRQLSVRDTQYF. Complete variable domain (other parts from reference TRBV5-6 and TRBJ2-3): DAGVTQSPTHLIKTRGQQVTLRCSPKSGHDTVSWYQQALGQGPQFIFQYYEEEERQRGNFPDRFSGHQFPNYSSELNVNALLLGDSALYLCASSLRQLSVRDTQYFGPGTRLTVL.

The chain is built from TRBV14 and TRBJ1-1; D is unresolved. There are 15 residues in the CDR3. Deletions cut 6 bases from V and 5 bases from J, with 19 bases between. CDR1 and CDR2 (germline): SGHDN, FVKESK. For the CDR3, the DNA is TGTGCCAGCAGTCCTACGGGCGGGAGTCAGACTGAAGCTTTCTTT. It yields the protein CASSPTGGSQTEAFF.

The chain combines TRBV25-1 with TRBJ2-1, with 9 bases identical to TRBD1. This CDR3 has 15 amino acids. With 4 bases clipped from V and 5 bases from J, the junction kept 6 bases outside the gene matches. Germline lookup yields CDR1 MGHDK and CDR2 SYGVNS. The chain's CDR3 is CASSGWTGDNNEQFF. CDR3 in DNA: TGTGCCAGCAGTGGGTGGACAGGGGATAACAATGAGCAGTTCTTC. The variable domain in full, with the rest retrieved from reference TRBV25-1 and TRBJ2-1, is EADIYQTPRYLVIGTGKKITLECSQTMGHDKMYWYQQDPGMELHLIHYSYGVNSTEKGDLSSESTVSRIRTEHFPLTLESARPSHTSQYLCASSGWTGDNNEQFFGPGTRLTVL.

The chain couples TRBV25-1 to TRBJ2-1, with 7 bases lining up with TRBD1. The CDR3 runs to 14 residues. Germline CDR1 MGHDK, CDR2 SYGVNS. Trimming cost V 7 bases and J 4 bases; bases outside gene matches: 7. The CDR3 is CASTPGQSYNEQFF. The CDR3 DNA follows: TGTGCCAGCACCCCGGGACAGTCTTACAATGAGCAGTTCTTC.

This chain joins TRBV28 and TRBJ2-2; TRBD2 matches 7 bases. With 3 bases clipped from V and 1 base from J, the junction kept 5 bases outside the gene matches. The CDR3 has 16 amino acids. CDR1 MDHEN and CDR2 SYDVKM come from the germline V gene. The CDR3 DNA follows: TGTGCCAGCAGTTTCTTGTCTAGCGGGAACACCGGGGAGCTGTTTTTT. Its translation is CASSFLSSGNTGELFF.

The rearrangement uses TRBV18 and TRBJ2-7; TRBD2 agrees at 9 bases. The CDR3 is 14 residues long. After removal of 6 bases from V and 6 bases from J, the junction contained 9 bases not matched to a gene. Germline loops: CDR1 KGHSH, CDR2 LQKENI. The CDR3: CASSGGLAIPEQYF. In nucleotides, the CDR3 is TGTGCCAGCTCGGGGGGACTAGCTATCCCCGAGCAGTACTTC.

For the CDR3, the DNA is TGTGCCAGCGGACAGATGAACACTGAAGCTTTCTTT. Encoded protein: CASGQMNTEAFF. The chain combines TRBV2 with TRBJ1-1; weak D call: TRBD1 (6 bases). The CDR3 has 12 residues. CDR1 is SNHLY, CDR2 FYNNEI, per germline. V lost 8 bases and J 0 bases, leaving 7 bases between the germline ends.

This chain links TRBV10-3 with TRBJ2-5; 7 nucleotides match TRBD1. Germline loops: CDR1 ENHRY, CDR2 SYGVKD. V lost 2 bases, J lost 3 bases, and 3 bases stayed unmatched. The CDR3 extends over 14 amino acids. The CDR3 DNA sequence: TGTGCCATCAGTGAGACAGGGGAAAAAGAGACCCAGTACTTC. Its translation: CAISETGEKETQYF.

Here the CDR3 DNA reads TGTGCCAGTAGTTCGGGGGTTAGCACAGATACGCAGTATTTT. Its protein is CASSSGVSTDTQYF. The rearrangement uses TRBV19 and TRBJ2-3; the D gene is possibly TRBD2 (6 bases). The ends were cut back, 5 bases at V and 0 bases at J, with 9 bases in the middle. This CDR3 contains 14 residues. Germline V lookup: CDR1 LNHDA, CDR2 SQIVND (reference sequence). Full variable domain (missing parts from reference TRBV19 and TRBJ2-3): DGGITQSPKYLFRKEGQNVTLSCEQNLNHDAMYWYRQDPGQGLRLIYYSQIVNDFQKGDIAEGYSVSREKKESFPLTVTSAQKNPTAFYLCASSSGVSTDTQYFGPGTRLTVL.